Below, 14 T cell receptor beta chains from the same sample are listed, as sequenced in a study of molecular identifiers for immune sequencing clone quantification. MiXCR, run by TCRdb on the PCR reads, gives a single entry per CDR3 protein. The sample shows about half a million distinct CDR3 sequences, 20% to 25% of them seen only once. Specimen: naive CD8+ T cells from blood, with Jurkat cell RNA spiked in. Specified subset: FACS-sorted CD8+CD4-CCR7+CD45RA+ naive T cells. The receptors derive from a human donor in good health. Some libraries in this study had Jurkat cell RNA spiked in.

This clonotype was observed many times. J is TRBJ1-1 and V is TRBV6-2 or TRBV6-3, with 7 bases fitting TRBD1. Germline CDR1 MNHEY, CDR2 SVGEGT. The V and J ends lost 8 bases and 5 bases, in that order; junction bases with no gene match: 8. The CDR3 runs 13 residues. The CDR3 coding sequence is TGTGCCAGCCTTGCGGTACAGGGGACTGAAGCTTTCTTT. Translation gives CASLAVQGTEAFF.

A note on this clonotype: This may stem from a read error, because a much larger clone lies one nucleotide away. The CDR3 ends on some other residue instead of the conserved phenylalanine or tryptophan, so this is likely a read error. V and J are TRBV6-5 and TRBJ2-5, with no clear D. The CDR3 runs to 14 residues. Trimming cost V 0 bases and J 0 bases, with 5 bases left between them. The germline CDR1 and CDR2 sequences are MNHEY and SVGAGI. The DNA for the CDR3 is TGTGCCAGCAGTTACTCAGGTCACCAAGAGACCCAGTACCTC. This gives the protein CASSYSGHQETQYL.

This clonotype was seen many times. This chain links TRBV5-6 with TRBJ1-1; 9 bases match TRBD1. The J segment lost 8 bases and the V segment lost 4 bases, leaving 12 bases of the junction unmatched. The germline CDR1 and CDR2 sequences are SGHDT and YYEEEE. The CDR3 is made up of 15 amino acids. The CDR3 nucleotides are TGTGCCAGCAGCAGAGACGGACAGGGGCTTCCCGAAGCTTTCTTT. Translated, it gives CASSRDGQGLPEAFF. The entire variable domain, with the rest obtained from reference TRBV5-6 and TRBJ1-1, is as follows: DAGVTQSPTHLIKTRGQQVTLRCSPKSGHDTVSWYQQALGQGPQFIFQYYEEEERQRGNFPDRFSGHQFPNYSSELNVNALLLGDSALYLCASSRDGQGLPEAFFGQGTRLTVV.

The V gene is TRBV10-2, the J gene TRBJ1-1; D gene uncertain. Per the germline V gene, CDR1 is WSHSY and CDR2 is SAAADI. With 4 bases removed from V and 4 bases from J, the gap between germline ends came to 13 bases. This CDR3 comprises 14 residues. The CDR3 here is CASSATLPGTEAFF. The CDR3 DNA follows: TGCGCCAGCAGTGCGACCCTCCCGGGCACTGAAGCTTTCTTT.

This clonotype was seen more than once but under ten times. The chain joins TRBV6-5 to TRBJ1-2; D unresolved. Germline values: CDR1 MNHEY, CDR2 SVGAGI. V shed 6 bases and J shed 4 bases, with 12 bases lying between them. The CDR3 is 13 amino acids. Here the CDR3 reads CASSPQDVYGYTF. CDR3 nucleotides: TGTGCCAGCAGCCCTCAGGACGTCTATGGCTACACCTTC.

This clonotype was found a few times. V and J are TRBV5-4 and TRBJ2-7; 11 bases are shared with TRBD2. Trimming at V came to 4 bases and at J to 4 bases, leaving 10 bases not matched to a gene. Germline V gene data show CDR1 as SGHNT and CDR2 as YYREEE (reference sequence). CDR3 size: 16 residues. As DNA, the CDR3 is TGTGCCAGCAGCCCAGGACTAGCGGGTCACCCGTACGAGCAGTACTTC. It translates to CASSPGLAGHPYEQYF.

The chain recombines TRBV10-3 with TRBJ2-3; 7 nucleotides agree with TRBD1. This CDR3 has 15 residues. Germline-derived CDR1 and CDR2 are ENHRY and SYGVKD. V was pared by 3 bases and J by 4 bases, with 7 bases of the junction left unmatched. The CDR3 loop reads CAISERTGVPDTQYF. CDR3 nucleotide sequence: TGTGCCATCAGTGAACGGACAGGTGTGCCAGATACGCAGTATTTT.

Worth noting for this clonotype: A much larger clone sits a single nucleotide away, making a read error possible. The chain is built from TRBV13 and TRBJ1-1; D uncertain. CDR3 length equals 11 residues. The ends were cut back, 8 bases at V and 6 bases at J, with 10 bases in the middle. Looked up from germline, CDR1 is PRHDT and CDR2 is FYEKMQ (reference sequence). The DNA of the CDR3 is TGTGCCAGCCGTGACGCGCCTGAAGCTTTCTTT. As protein: CASRDAPEAFF.

This clonotype was seen ten or more times. The chain joins TRBV5-1 to TRBJ2-6; TRBD1 aligns across 9 bases. Germline lookup yields CDR1 SGHRS and CDR2 YFSETQ. The CDR3 length is 17 residues. Losses at the gene ends were 8 bases for V and 1 base for J; bases not matched to a gene: 10. The CDR3 sequence: CASLNRDRVSGANVLTF. CDR3 DNA: TGCGCCAGTCTAAACCGGGACAGGGTTTCTGGGGCCAACGTCCTGACTTTC.

The table lists this clonotype with a few counts. The chain recombines TRBV29-1 with TRBJ2-7; TRBD1 aligns across 8 bases. This CDR3 comprises 13 residues. V lost 4 bases to trimming and J lost 0 bases; unmatched junction nucleotides: 2. Germline V gene data show CDR1 as SQVTM and CDR2 as ANQGSEA. Here the CDR3 DNA reads TGCAGCGTTGGGACAGGGTACTCCTACGAGCAGTACTTC. Its translation is CSVGTGYSYEQYF.

This chain connects TRBV7-9 to TRBJ2-2; TRBD1 aligns across 7 bases. Germline loops: CDR1 SEHNR, CDR2 FQNEAQ (reference sequence). Trimming cost V 5 bases and J 6 bases; bases outside gene matches: 18. There are 18 residues in the CDR3. In nucleotides, the CDR3 is TGTGCCAGCAGCCCCGTTTTAAGTATTGAAGGGGGCTCCGGGGAGCTGTTTTTT. It specifies CASSPVLSIEGGSGELFF.

V and J are TRBV19 and TRBJ2-1, with D hard to call. This CDR3 has 16 amino acids. V shed 1 base and J shed 7 bases, with 17 bases lying between them. Germline V gene lookup returns CDR1 LNHDA and CDR2 SQIVND (reference sequence). CDR3 nucleotides: TGTGCCAGTAGTATAGGAACGGGCCCTGCCCGAAATGAGCAGTTCTTC. It codes for CASSIGTGPARNEQFF. The full variable domain, in which reference TRBV19 and TRBJ2-1 provide the parts outside the CDR3, is DGGITQSPKYLFRKEGQNVTLSCEQNLNHDAMYWYRQDPGQGLRLIYYSQIVNDFQKGDIAEGYSVSREKKESFPLTVTSAQKNPTAFYLCASSIGTGPARNEQFFGPGTRLTVL.

This clonotype was seen repeatedly, ten times or more. The chain links TRBV7-6 to TRBJ2-7; D perhaps matches TRBD1 (5 bases). The CDR3 length is 13 residues. The V and J ends lost 3 bases and 5 bases respectively, with 11 bases between them. Germline V lookup: CDR1 SGHVS, CDR2 FNYEAQ. The CDR3 loop is CASSLVGVDEQYF. CDR3 bases: TGTGCCAGCAGCTTGGTAGGGGTAGACGAGCAGTACTTC. Based on the CDR3 plus reference TRBV7-6 and TRBJ2-7, the full variable domain is GAGVSQSPRYKVTKRGQDVALRCDPISGHVSLYWYRQALGQGPEFLTYFNYEAQQDKSGLPNDRFSAERPEGSISTLTIQRTEQRDSAMYRCASSLVGVDEQYFGPGTRLTVT.

The chain employs TRBV19 and TRBJ2-2; the D call may be TRBD1 or TRBD2 (6 bases each). Per germline, CDR1 LNHDA and CDR2 SQIVND (reference sequence). The V and J ends lost 3 bases and 5 bases respectively, with 13 bases between them. This CDR3 region has 15 residues. The CDR3: CASSISGGGTGELFF. The CDR3, as DNA: TGTGCCAGTAGTATCTCCGGGGGCGGGACCGGGGAGCTGTTTTTT.